This T cell receptor beta chain derives from a study of OX40 agonist ivuxolimab in advanced cancers. As for the study more broadly: The costimulatory receptor OX40 (CD134) was targeted by ivuxolimab, a fully human IgG2 agonistic monoclonal antibody. Of the roughly 52 patients in dose escalation, about 20 had hepatocellular carcinoma, about 15 had melanoma, 9 had renal cell carcinoma and 9 had head and neck cancer. The paper reports the monotherapy dose-escalation portion (N = 52 patients) of the phase I ivuxolimab trial. A male proportion of 70% to 90% and a mean age of about 60 years, ranging from about 20 to 80, were recorded for the dose-escalation cohort. Intravenous ivuxolimab was administered to patients every 2 weeks at six dose levels: 0.01, 0.1, 0.3, 1.5, 3 and 10 mg/kg. Partial responses were achieved by three dose-escalation patients, of whom one had hepatocellular carcinoma and two had cutaneous melanoma. Peripheral TCRbeta sequencing was intended to test whether TCR sequence diversity was altered and clonal T-cell expansion was caused by ivuxolimab. Patients were allowed to have had prior anti-PD-1, anti-PD-L1 or anti-CTLA-4 therapy, and approximately 41% of the dose-escalation patients had previously received checkpoint inhibitors. Overall results and qualifications from the work: In partial responders in the 0.1-3.0 mg/kg groups, normalized peripheral clonal expansion was found to be among the lowest, especially among CD8+ T cells. Low levels of normalized T-cell clonal expansion were also seen in some nonresponding patients. On average, CD8+ T cells showed more expanded clones than CD4+ T cells after ivuxolimab. At doses from 0.1 to 3.0 mg/kg, clonal expansion was seen in both CD4+ and CD8+ blood T cells between baseline and week 6. The antigen specificity of the peripheral T cells that underwent clonal expansion was not determined.

Patients with autoimmune disease history or receiving systemic immunosuppression were excluded from the trial. In every dose cohort, peripheral blood was drawn for TCR sequencing at baseline, cycle 4 day 1, and cycle 7 day 1. Samples came from an open-label, multicenter, first-in-human phase I dose-escalation trial of ivuxolimab. Adults with locally advanced or metastatic melanoma, renal cell, hepatocellular, or head and neck squamous cell carcinoma were enrolled in the trial. Before TCR sequencing, CD4+ T cells and CD8+ T cells were sorted from peripheral blood as separate populations. Reading the germline V gene gives CDR1 SGHAT and CDR2 FQNNGV. V loses 5 bases, J loses 2 bases, and the germline ends lie 10 bases apart. The CDR3 covers 13 residues, taking in both the cysteine and the phenylalanine. The CDR3 DNA has 39 bases and is translated from base 1. This clone was observed a handful of times. This receptor's antigen is unknown. The input lacks base qualities; no much larger clone sits a single base away.

Genomic DNA was extracted from sorted cells for sequencing of the TCRbeta CDR3 region. The immunoSEQ Assay was used to sequence the TCRbeta CDR3 regions. TCRdb carries this immuneACCESS record with in-frame sequences only. Its versions omit some clonotypes, under half of them owing to an unresolved V gene in the studies checked, with the rest unexplained. This sample has tens of thousands of clones in its table, and approximately 88% of those were observed once. 0.7% to 0.9% of the sample is held by the ten biggest clonotypes. The material was CD4+ or CD8+ T cells sorted from blood, obtained in a trial of the OX40 agonist ivuxolimab. The chain is assembled from TRBV11-2 and TRBJ2-7; the D gene is possibly TRBD2, with 6 bases matching. The clonotype originates from an adult with an advanced solid tumor such as melanoma, head and neck, liver or kidney cancer. The CDR3 reads CASSASGPYEQYF. The DNA sequence follows: TGTGCCAGCAGCGCGAGCGGGCCCTACGAGCAGTACTTC.